The 20 T cell receptor beta chains in this list originate from one sample, sequenced in a study of T cell responses to AZD1222 COVID-19 vaccine. TCRdb keeps only in-frame clones here, not all; method: immunoSEQ multiplex PCR. Found here are tens of thousands of clones, roughly 90% of them singletons; the top ten hold around 9.9%. The starting material was peripheral blood, obtained on day 0 of AZD1222 vaccination. Receptors originate from an adult in good health.

J is TRBJ1-1 and V is TRBV7-3; D gene unclear. Germline V gene lookup returns CDR1 SGHTA and CDR2 FQGTGA. The germline V and J ends were trimmed by 6 bases and 5 bases, with 13 bases remaining between them. The CDR3 is 13 residues long. The CDR3, as DNA: TGTGCCAGCAGTACCAACCCGGGGACTGAAGCTTTCTTT. Protein product: CASSTNPGTEAFF.

The V and J genes are TRBV6-5 and TRBJ2-5; D gene uncertain. Germline V gene sequence: CDR1 MNHEY, CDR2 SVGAGI. V lost 7 bases and J lost 5, with 20 bases in between. CDR3 length equals 15 residues. The CDR3 DNA follows: TGTGCCAGCACCCTCACAAAGGGCACACGGGAGACCCAGTACTTC. Residues: CASTLTKGTRETQYF.

The CDR3 DNA reads TGTGCCAGCAGTTCGGGACAGGGTGCTCGCTATGGCTACACCTTC. As protein: CASSSGQGARYGYTF. V gene TRBV28 combines with J gene TRBJ1-2; 9 bases are a match to TRBD1. This CDR3 comprises 15 residues. Germline lookup yields CDR1 MDHEN and CDR2 SYDVKM. Trimming at V came to 4 bases and at J to 4 bases, leaving 7 bases not matched to a gene.

The V call is TRBV29-1, the J call TRBJ1-3, with D possibly being TRBD1 (6 bases). The germline CDR1 and CDR2 sequences are SQVTM and ANQGSEA. Trimming shortened V by 4 bases and J by 8 bases, and 15 bases separated the two germline ends. The CDR3 contains 13 residues. This CDR3 is CSVGRGPPDTIYF. The CDR3 DNA is TGCAGCGTTGGACGGGGGCCCCCGGACACCATATATTTT. Variable domain in full (rest from reference TRBV29-1 and TRBJ1-3): SAVISQKPSRDICQRGTSLTIQCQVDSQVTMMFWYRQQPGQSLTLIATANQGSEATYESGFVIDKFPISRPNLTFSTLTVSNMSPEDSSIYLCSVGRGPPDTIYFGEGSWLTVV.

This clone was seen just once. The chain joins TRBV10-3 to TRBJ1-6; no definite D call. This CDR3 region has 14 residues. V was trimmed by 9 bases and J by 5 bases, leaving 14 bases between them. Germline V gene sequence: CDR1 ENHRY, CDR2 SYGVKD. The CDR3 here is CAISGSVDNSPLHF. The CDR3 nucleotides are TGTGCCATTTCAGGTAGTGTGGATAATTCACCCCTCCACTTT.

This clone was seen more than once but under ten times. V gene TRBV6-5 combines with J gene TRBJ1-2; tentatively, D is TRBD1 (5 bases). This CDR3 is built from 15 residues. Trimming pared 6 bases from V and 2 bases from J, leaving 16 bases between. Per the germline V gene, CDR1 is MNHEY and CDR2 is SVGAGI. Here the CDR3 reads CASSANTGGNYGYTF. CDR3 nucleotide sequence: TGTGCCAGCAGCGCAAATACCGGGGGGAACTATGGCTACACCTTC.

Here the CDR3 reads CASSLRRNYGYTF. CDR3 in DNA: TGTGCCAGCAGCTTAAGACGTAACTATGGCTACACCTTC. The chain is built from TRBV7-2 and TRBJ1-2, with D unresolved. This CDR3 region has 13 residues. Trimming left V 2 bases short and J 1 base short, with 5 bases between. Germline V lookup: CDR1 SGHTA, CDR2 FQGNSA.

The chain links TRBV18 to TRBJ1-1; D is possibly TRBD1 (6 bases). CDR3 length: 14 amino acids. Trimming removed 5 bases from V and 1 base from J, with 11 bases in between. Looked up from germline, CDR1 is KGHSH and CDR2 is LQKENI. CDR3 region: CASSSDRRNTEAFF. The CDR3 DNA reads TGTGCCAGCTCATCAGACAGGCGGAACACTGAAGCTTTCTTT. The whole variable domain, remainder taken from reference TRBV18 and TRBJ1-1, is NAGVMQNPRHLVRRRGQEARLRCSPMKGHSHVYWYRQLPEEGLKFMVYLQKENIIDESGMPKERFSAEFPKEGPSILRIQQVVRGDSAAYFCASSSDRRNTEAFFGQGTRLTVV.

The rearrangement links TRBV4-1 to TRBJ2-3; 9 bases line up with TRBD2. Germline V CDR1 and CDR2: MGHRA, YSYEKL. The CDR3 is 17 residues long. J gave up 4 bases and V 4 bases, and 12 bases lay outside the gene matches. This CDR3 is CASSRILSREGPDTQYF. The CDR3 DNA reads TGCGCCAGCAGCCGGATTCTTTCGCGGGAGGGCCCAGATACGCAGTATTTT.

The chain uses TRBV7-8 and TRBJ1-2; D may be TRBD1 (6 bases). The CDR3 has 13 residues. Germline V lookup: CDR1 SGHVS, CDR2 FQNEAQ. The V and J ends lost 5 bases and 9 bases respectively, with 16 bases between them. CDR3 in DNA: TGTGCCAGCAGCACCAGAGGGGGGGGCAGCTACACCTTC. Translation: CASSTRGGGSYTF. Based on the CDR3 plus reference TRBV7-8 and TRBJ1-2, the full variable domain is GAGVSQSPRYKVAKRGQDVALRCDPISGHVSLFWYQQALGQGPEFLTYFQNEAQLDKSGLPSDRFFAERPEGSVSTLKIQRTQQEDSAVYLCASSTRGGGSYTFGSGTRLTVV.

The rearrangement uses TRBV7-3 and TRBJ1-1; D ambiguous. The V end was cut by 1 base, the J end by 4 bases, with 10 bases between. CDR3 length: 14 amino acids. Germline lookup yields CDR1 SGHTA and CDR2 FQGTGA. CDR3 amino acids: CASSLNSGGTEAFF. CDR3 coding DNA: TGTGCCAGCAGCTTAAATAGCGGTGGCACTGAAGCTTTCTTT.

This clone was picked up a small number of times. The rearrangement uses TRBV29-1 and TRBJ2-7; 7 nucleotides match TRBD1. In germline, CDR1 is SQVTM, CDR2 ANQGSEA. The CDR3 is made up of 15 amino acids. V trimming: 4 bases; J trimming: 2 bases; junction bases outside the gene matches: 11. CDR3 sequence: CSVARQGGGPYEQYF. CDR3 in DNA: TGCAGCGTTGCCAGACAGGGTGGAGGTCCCTACGAGCAGTACTTC.

J is TRBJ2-7 and V is TRBV5-1; D call uncertain. CDR3 length equals 14 residues. Germline V gene data show CDR1 as SGHRS and CDR2 as YFSETQ. The V end was cut by 4 bases, the J end by 4 bases, with 15 bases between. CDR3 DNA sequence: TGCGCCAGCAGCCTACCGGGCCACTCGTACGAGCAGTACTTC. It encodes CASSLPGHSYEQYF.

The gene calls are TRBV5-1 and TRBJ2-2; D may be TRBD1 (5 bases). Germline V CDR1 and CDR2: SGHRS, YFSETQ. Trimming took 0 bases from V and 5 from J, leaving 8 bases between them. The CDR3 sequence is 14 residues long. The CDR3: CASSLGQRTGELFF. As DNA, the CDR3 is TGCGCCAGCAGCTTGGGACAGAGGACCGGGGAGCTGTTTTTT.

The chain uses TRBV19 and TRBJ1-2, with a weak D call TRBD1 (5 bases). Germline V gives CDR1 LNHDA, CDR2 SQIVND (reference sequence). V lost 7 bases to trimming and J lost 2 bases, with 14 bases between them. The CDR3 totals 14 residues. As DNA, the CDR3 is TGTGCCAGTACCCCGACAGATTCAAACTATGGCTACACCTTC. Its translation is CASTPTDSNYGYTF. Variable domain in full (rest from reference TRBV19 and TRBJ1-2): DGGITQSPKYLFRKEGQNVTLSCEQNLNHDAMYWYRQDPGQGLRLIYYSQIVNDFQKGDIAEGYSVSREKKESFPLTVTSAQKNPTAFYLCASTPTDSNYGYTFGSGTRLTVV.

This clone was seen a few times. The chain carries TRBV2 and TRBJ1-1; D is ambiguous. Trimming took 5 bases from V and 2 from J, leaving 9 bases between them. Germline V gene data show CDR1 as SNHLY and CDR2 as FYNNEI. CDR3 length equals 13 residues. The CDR3 nucleotides are TGTGCCAGCAGTTCACAGTTAAACACTGAAGCTTTCTTT. It specifies CASSSQLNTEAFF.

The chain joins TRBV20-1 to TRBJ1-1; 11 positions match TRBD1. The CDR3 consists of 16 residues. Trimming removed 3 bases from V and 5 bases from J; junction bases left unmatched: 11. In germline, CDR1 is DFQATT, CDR2 SNEGSKA (reference sequence). The CDR3 here is CSASRTGQGAWTEAFF. In nucleotides, the CDR3 is TGCAGTGCTAGTCGGACCGGACAGGGGGCCTGGACTGAAGCTTTCTTT.

The rearrangement uses TRBV5-1 and TRBJ1-3; D gene uncertain. From germline, CDR1 is SGHRS and CDR2 YFSETQ. The CDR3 totals 13 residues. V was trimmed by 5 bases and J by 3 bases, leaving 9 bases between them. The CDR3 region has the DNA TGCGCCAGCAGGGCCGGGGATGGAAACACCATATATTTT. Encoded protein: CASRAGDGNTIYF.

The chain links TRBV5-6 to TRBJ1-6, with 11 nucleotides matching TRBD1. V trimming: 3 bases; J trimming: 3 bases; junction bases outside the gene matches: 5. There are 17 residues in the CDR3. Germline V CDR1 and CDR2: SGHDT, YYEEEE. The CDR3 spells CASSWAGTGGYNSPLHF. The CDR3, as DNA: TGTGCCAGCAGCTGGGCCGGGACAGGGGGCTATAATTCACCCCTCCACTTT.

V is TRBV27 and J is TRBJ2-4; 7 nucleotides line up with TRBD1. V dropped 3 bases and J dropped 9; count of bases not matched to a gene: 2. In germline, CDR1 is MNHEY, CDR2 SMNVEV (reference sequence). CDR3 length: 12 amino acids. The CDR3 here is CASSLPGGIQYF. CDR3 nucleotides: TGTGCCAGCAGTTTGCCAGGGGGCATTCAGTACTTC.